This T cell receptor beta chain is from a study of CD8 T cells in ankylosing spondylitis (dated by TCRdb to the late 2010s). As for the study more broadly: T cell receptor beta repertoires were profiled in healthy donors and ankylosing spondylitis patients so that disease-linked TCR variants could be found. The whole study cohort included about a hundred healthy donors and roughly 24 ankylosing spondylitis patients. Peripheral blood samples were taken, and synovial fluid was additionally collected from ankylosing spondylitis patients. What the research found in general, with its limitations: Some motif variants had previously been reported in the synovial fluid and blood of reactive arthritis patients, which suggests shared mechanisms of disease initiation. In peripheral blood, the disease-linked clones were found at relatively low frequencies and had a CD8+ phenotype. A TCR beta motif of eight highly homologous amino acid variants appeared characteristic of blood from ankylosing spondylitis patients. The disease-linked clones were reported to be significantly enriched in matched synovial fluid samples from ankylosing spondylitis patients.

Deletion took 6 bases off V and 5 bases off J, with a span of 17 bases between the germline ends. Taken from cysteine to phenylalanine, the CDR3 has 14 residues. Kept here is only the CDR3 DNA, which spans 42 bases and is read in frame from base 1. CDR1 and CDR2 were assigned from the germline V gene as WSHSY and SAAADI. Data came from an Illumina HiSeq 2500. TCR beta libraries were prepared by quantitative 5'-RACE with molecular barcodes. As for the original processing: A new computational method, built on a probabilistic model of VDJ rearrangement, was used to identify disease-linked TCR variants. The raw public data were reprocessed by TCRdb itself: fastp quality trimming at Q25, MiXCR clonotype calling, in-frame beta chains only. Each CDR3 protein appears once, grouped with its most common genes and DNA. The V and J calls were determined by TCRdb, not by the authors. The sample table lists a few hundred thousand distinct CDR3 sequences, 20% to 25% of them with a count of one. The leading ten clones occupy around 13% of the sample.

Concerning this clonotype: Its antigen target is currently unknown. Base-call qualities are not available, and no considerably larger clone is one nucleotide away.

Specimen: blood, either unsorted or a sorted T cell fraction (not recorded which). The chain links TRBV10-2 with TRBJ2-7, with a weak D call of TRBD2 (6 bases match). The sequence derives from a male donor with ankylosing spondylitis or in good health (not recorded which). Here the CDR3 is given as CASSLADRRDEQYF. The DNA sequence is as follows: TGCGCCAGCAGCTTAGCGGACCGCCGGGACGAGCAGTACTTC.